The entry below describes one T cell receptor beta chain. The germline V gene encodes CDR1 SNHLY and CDR2 FYNNEI. CDR3 length: 13 amino acids. Trimming stripped 4 bases from V and 1 base from J, with 7 bases between. This table comes from immunoSEQ multiplex PCR, and its TCRdb copy is limited to in-frame clones, with some not included. The sample lists about 390,000 clones, 75% to 90% occurring once. Treatment here: approximately 18 received Ad26.COV2.S at low or high dose, single or two shots; about 5 received placebo; per-sample allocation not given. Repertoires come from day 63 after the first vaccine or placebo injection. The sample originates from a study of Ad26.COV2.S vaccination and SARS-CoV-2 variants.

The source is a person between 18 and 59 years old who received the Ad26.COV2.S COVID-19 vaccine or a placebo. The chain links TRBV2 to TRBJ1-1; D unresolved. Sample: peripheral blood, taken in a trial of Ad26.COV2.S vaccine versus placebo. The CDR3 sequence: CASSAGRNTEAFF. In nucleotides, the CDR3 is TGTGCCAGCAGTGCCGGGAGGAACACTGAAGCTTTCTTT.